This T cell receptor (beta chain) came from a study of metastatic and nonmetastatic thyroid tumors (dated by TCRdb to 2020 to 2021). A note on the overall study: Repertoires from peripheral blood and from tumor or nodule tissue samples of malignant and benign thyroid patients were compared.

None of the patients had been given any treatment before thyroid surgery. Using T-cell receptor beta sequencing, the researchers looked back retrospectively at clinical samples from patients, gathered between about 2012 and 2018. Preparation of the library involved PCR. The instrument given in TCRdb is Illumina HiSeq 4000. High-throughput sequencing was used to profile the CDR3 region of the TCR beta-chain in every patient. Regarding the original processing steps: CDR3 differences across clinicopathological groups were used to build a classifier for discriminating distant-metastatic papillary thyroid cancer patients. To measure repertoire diversity the researchers used the Shannon index, while the Morisita-Horn index served to gauge how similar the tumor and blood repertoires were. The public reads were run again by TCRdb, first through fastp at Q25 and then through MiXCR, and only productive beta chains were kept. The V and J calls and clone size are TCRdb's, not the authors'. The sample records about 46,000 clones, about 25% of which are singletons. The leading ten clones occupy roughly 3.2% of the sample.

The study at large found these results: TCR beta diversity was reported as significantly higher in malignant tumors than in benign nodules, in both blood and tumor samples.

The CDR3 starts with the cysteine, ends with the phenylalanine, and has 13 residues. Here the CDR3 DNA is all that survives: 39 bases in frame from base 1. Trimming at the junction amounts to 4 bases on V and 7 bases on J, and the germline ends lie 10 bases apart. CDR1 and CDR2 are drawn from the germline V gene: MGHRA, YSYEKL. Worth noting for this clone: Its target antigen remains unknown. Within one base of it there is no much larger clone, and no base qualities were kept.

This sequence was found in a male donor with papillary thyroid cancer or a benign thyroid nodule (not recorded which). Some clones in this sample may be carry-over from other donors' samples. Recombination joined TRBV4-1 with TRBJ1-4, with the D gene not clear enough to name. Sequencing input: blood. The CDR3 loop reads CASSRDQTEKLFF. In nucleotide form, the sequence is TGCGCCAGCAGCCGGGATCAAACTGAAAAACTGTTTTTT.